The 21 T cell receptor beta chains in this list originate from one sample, sequenced in a study of T-cell reconstitution after alpha-beta-depleted transplantation in children. The authors prepared the TCRbeta library with unique molecular identifiers. TCRdb analysed the PCR reads with MiXCR anew, one entry per CDR3 protein. The sample holds 800,000 to 1,000,000 distinct CDR3 sequences, about 29% seen once. Sample: PBMCs, mostly from graft donor cells, taken 360 days after TCRalphabeta/CD19-depleted stem cell transplant. The source of these receptors is a boy less than two years old who had a stem cell transplant for SCID, so the T cells may come from the graft donor.

Only a few counts were recorded for this clonotype. The V and J genes are TRBV18 and TRBJ2-1; D remains unclear. Trimming removed 4 bases from V and 3 bases from J, with 22 bases in between. The CDR3 runs to 18 residues. In germline, CDR1 is KGHSH, CDR2 LQKENI. The CDR3 sequence is CASSQYSLVNRVYNEQFF. The CDR3 nucleotides read TGTGCCAGCTCACAGTATTCTCTGGTGAATCGGGTCTACAATGAGCAGTTCTTC.

The chain employs TRBV4-3 and TRBJ2-1; 7 nucleotides match TRBD2. Germline CDR1 reads LGHNA; CDR2 reads YSLEER. The J segment lost 13 bases and the V segment lost 0 bases, leaving 9 bases of the junction unmatched. This CDR3 is built from 14 residues. This chain's CDR3 is CASSQDLRAGEQFF. In nucleotides, the CDR3 is TGCGCCAGCAGCCAAGATCTGAGGGCGGGGGAACAGTTCTTC.

This clonotype has more than one count but fewer than ten. This chain joins TRBV6-5 and TRBJ2-5; the D gene is possibly TRBD1 (5 bases). The CDR3 spans 15 residues. V lost 0 bases, J lost 1 base, and 9 bases lay in between. Germline V gene lookup returns CDR1 MNHEY and CDR2 SVGAGI. CDR3 region: CASSYSQGIQETQYF. The CDR3 nucleotides read TGTGCCAGCAGTTACTCGCAGGGAATCCAAGAGACCCAGTACTTC.

The rearrangement uses TRBV15 and TRBJ2-1, with D tentatively TRBD1 or TRBD2 (7 bases each). The germline V gene has CDR1 LNHNV and CDR2 YYDKDF (reference sequence). The CDR3 covers 18 residues. Trimming stripped 1 base from V and 0 bases from J, with 16 bases between. CDR3 DNA sequence: TGTGCCACCAGCAGAGCGCTGGGGAGGGACAGCTCCTACAATGAGCAGTTCTTC. Translation: CATSRALGRDSSYNEQFF.

This clonotype was counted only a few times. This chain joins TRBV20-1 and TRBJ1-1; D perhaps matches TRBD1 (5 bases). This CDR3 region has 13 residues. Germline loops: CDR1 DFQATT, CDR2 SNEGSKA (reference sequence). V lost 6 bases and J lost 8, with 19 bases in between. DNA of the CDR3: TGCAGTGCGTGGGATTTTGGGGCACCGGAAGCTTTCTTT. It yields the protein CSAWDFGAPEAFF.

J is TRBJ2-1 and V is TRBV12-3 or TRBV12-4, with TRBD2 identical over 12 bases. The CDR3 totals 19 residues. With 4 bases clipped from V and 1 base from J, the junction kept 11 bases outside the gene matches. This chain's CDR3 is CASSWPLAGGRDSYNEQFF. For the CDR3, the DNA is TGTGCCAGCAGTTGGCCCCTAGCGGGGGGGAGAGATTCCTACAATGAGCAGTTCTTC.

This clonotype was counted only a few times. The rearrangement links TRBV20-1 to TRBJ2-7, with D possibly called TRBD1 or TRBD2 (6 bases each). Per germline, CDR1 DFQATT and CDR2 SNEGSKA (reference sequence). The CDR3 length is 15 residues. The germline V and J ends were trimmed by 0 bases and 7 bases, with 19 bases remaining between them. This CDR3 reads CSARDLAQGTREQYF. In DNA form, the CDR3 reads TGCAGTGCTAGAGATCTAGCGCAGGGGACGAGGGAGCAGTACTTC.

Only a few counts were recorded for this clonotype. The chain recombines TRBV7-8 with TRBJ2-2; tentative D call: TRBD1 (6 bases). This CDR3 comprises 16 residues. The germline gives CDR1 SGHVS, CDR2 FQNEAQ. V was cut by 0 bases and J by 3 bases, with 11 bases left in between. CDR3 bases: TGTGCCAGCAGCTTAGCGACAGGCCCCTACACCGGGGAGCTGTTTTTT. Protein: CASSLATGPYTGELFF.

This clonotype was picked up one time. The chain employs TRBV10-3 and TRBJ2-3; D might be TRBD1 or TRBD2, each matching 6 bases. Trimming took off 2 bases at V and 6 bases at J, with 18 bases between the two ends. CDR1 is ENHRY, CDR2 SYGVKD, per germline. The CDR3 contains 16 residues. The CDR3 is CAISEPGAAPRDTQYF. The DNA of the CDR3 is TGTGCCATCAGTGAGCCGGGGGCAGCGCCGAGGGATACGCAGTATTTT.

This clonotype was recorded a few times. This chain joins TRBV5-1 and TRBJ2-7; 9 positions match TRBD1. The trim removed 7 bases at V and 5 bases at J, leaving 7 bases unmatched. CDR1 is SGHRS, CDR2 YFSETQ, per germline. This CDR3 region has 13 residues. CDR3 sequence: CASGRDRVHEQYF. The DNA of the CDR3 is TGCGCCAGCGGCCGGGACAGGGTCCACGAGCAGTACTTC.

The CDR3 here is CSVEGQGSEKLFF. CDR3 nucleotide sequence: TGCAGCGTTGAGGGACAGGGCTCCGAAAAACTGTTTTTT. J is TRBJ1-4 and V is TRBV29-1, with 9 bases matching TRBD1. J lost 8 bases, V lost 3 bases, and 4 bases had no gene match. CDR3 size: 13 residues. Germline values: CDR1 SQVTM, CDR2 ANQGSEA.

The chain couples TRBV6-5 to TRBJ2-5, with 7 nucleotides matching TRBD1. Germline V gene data show CDR1 as MNHEY and CDR2 as SVGAGI. V lost 5 bases to trimming and J lost 4 bases; unmatched junction nucleotides: 7. The CDR3 totals 14 residues. CDR3 coding DNA: TGTGCCAGCAGTAACAGGGGTAGAGGAGAGACCCAGTACTTC. It encodes CASSNRGRGETQYF.

This clonotype was found once. The genes are TRBV20-1 and TRBJ2-1; 7 positions match TRBD2. Trimming cost V 2 bases and J 8 bases; bases outside gene matches: 9. Germline V lookup: CDR1 DFQATT, CDR2 SNEGSKA (reference sequence). CDR3 length: 14 amino acids. The DNA of the CDR3 is TGCAGTGCTAGAACGCCAGCGGGGCGGGATGAGCAGTTCTTC. This encodes CSARTPAGRDEQFF.

A few counts support this clonotype. The chain uses TRBV12-3 or TRBV12-4 and TRBJ2-1; D remains ambiguous. The CDR3 totals 15 residues. V dropped 3 bases and J dropped 7 bases, with 16 bases sitting between them. CDR3 sequence: CASSFPARLGNEQFF. The CDR3 bases are TGTGCCAGCAGTTTCCCGGCAAGGTTGGGGAATGAGCAGTTCTTC.

This chain uses TRBV9 with TRBJ1-5; D uncertain. There are 15 residues in the CDR3. Trimming pared 4 bases from V and 4 bases from J, leaving 15 bases between. CDR1 is SGDLS, CDR2 YYNGEE, per germline. CDR3 region: CASSPSGVTNQPQHF. CDR3 sequence (DNA): TGTGCCAGCAGCCCCAGTGGGGTAACTAATCAGCCCCAGCATTTT.

The CDR3 loop is CASSPAPRDNEQFF. CDR3 bases: TGTGCCAGCAGCCCGGCTCCCCGGGACAATGAGCAGTTCTTC. V usage is TRBV7-9 and J usage is TRBJ2-1; D is undetermined. V was pared by 5 bases and J by 5 bases, with 13 bases between. The germline gives CDR1 SEHNR, CDR2 FQNEAQ (reference sequence). This CDR3 is built from 14 residues.

This clonotype appeared many times. DNA of the CDR3: TGCAGCGTTCCGGGACTAGCGGGGAGCACAGATACGCAGTATTTT. This translates into CSVPGLAGSTDTQYF. V usage is TRBV29-1 and J usage is TRBJ2-3, with 13 bases matching TRBD2. CDR3 size: 15 residues. Germline CDR1 is SQVTM and CDR2 is ANQGSEA. The junction had 2 bases not matched to a gene; V was cut back by 5 bases and J by 0 bases.

This clonotype has more than one count but fewer than ten. CDR3 loop: CSAPTAYSYEQYF. CDR3 nucleotides: TGCAGTGCCCCGACTGCGTACTCCTACGAGCAGTACTTC. The rearrangement uses TRBV20-1 and TRBJ2-7, with D unclear. There are 13 residues in the CDR3. The ends were cut back, 6 bases at V and 0 bases at J, with 12 bases in the middle. CDR1 and CDR2 (germline): DFQATT, SNEGSKA (reference sequence).

This clonotype was seen more than once but under ten times. The chain links TRBV15 to TRBJ1-1; no clear D. The CDR3 totals 14 residues. V lost 0 bases and J 2 bases, leaving 7 bases between the germline ends. Germline CDR1 is LNHNV and CDR2 is YYDKDF (reference sequence). CDR3 DNA sequence: TGTGCCACCAGCAGAGACCTCGGAAACACTGAAGCTTTCTTT. This encodes CATSRDLGNTEAFF.

This clonotype was recorded a few times. V is TRBV7-6 and J is TRBJ2-3, with D possibly being TRBD2 (5 bases). This CDR3 comprises 14 residues. Germline V gives CDR1 SGHVS, CDR2 FNYEAQ. Trimming took 5 bases from V and 5 from J, leaving 14 bases between them. DNA for the CDR3: TGTGCCAGCAGCCCATATACCGGAGGAGATACGCAGTATTTT. This sequence encodes CASSPYTGGDTQYF.

The rearrangement links TRBV18 to TRBJ2-7, with a possible D match to TRBD1 (6 bases). Trimming removed 3 bases from V and 4 bases from J, with 19 bases in between. This CDR3 is built from 16 residues. Germline V gene sequence: CDR1 KGHSH, CDR2 LQKENI. CDR3 amino acids: CASSPRGLDRPYEQYF. The CDR3 DNA reads as TGTGCCAGCTCACCCAGGGGCCTGGACAGACCGTACGAGCAGTACTTC.